This is a list of T cell receptor beta chains from one sample in a study of T cell changes during pregnancy in multiple sclerosis. This table comes from immunoSEQ multiplex PCR, and its TCRdb copy is limited to in-frame clones, with some not included. The data hold approximately 100,000 clones, with around 92% observed a single time. This material consisted of peripheral blood, taken in the second trimester of pregnancy. The receptors were sampled from a female donor with multiple sclerosis, enrolled in a pregnancy study. Each CDR3 is given with its conserved first and last residue. D genes are given only for firm matches. Some rows mark clone size as missing; the rest say once, few, many or name a class of expanded clone.

j_call | clone_size | v_call | d_call | cdr3_nt | cdr3_aa
TRBJ2-7 | NA | TRBV7-6 | TRBD2 | TGTGCCAGCAGCTTAGGGGGGGGAATTACTGAAAGCTACGAGCAGTACTTC | CASSLGGGITESYEQYF
TRBJ2-1 | NA | TRBV7-3 | TRBD1 | TGTGCCAGCAGCTCCACGGGAGACAGGGGGCGGGGAGGAGAGCAGTTCTTC | CASSSTGDRGRGGEQFF
TRBJ2-1 | NA | TRBV19 | NA | TGTGCCAGTAGTACCCCGACGGGGAGCTCCTACAATGAGCAGTTCTTC | CASSTPTGSSYNEQFF
TRBJ2-1 | once | TRBV19 | NA | TGTGCCAGTAGGAGCCCATACAATGAGCAGTTCTTC | CASRSPYNEQFF
TRBJ2-3 | NA | TRBV6-5 | NA | TGTGCCAGCAGTTTCGGGACAATCACAGATACGCAGTATTTT | CASSFGTITDTQYF
TRBJ1-2 | NA | TRBV13 | NA | TGTGCCAGCAGCTTAGAACAGAACTCTAACTATGGCTACACCTTC | CASSLEQNSNYGYTF
TRBJ2-7 | NA | TRBV25-1 | NA | TGTGCCAGCAGTGAATGGCCCTACGAGCAGTACTTC | CASSEWPYEQYF
TRBJ1-2 | NA | TRBV6-6 | NA | TGTGCCAGCAGTTACGGGGGGTCAAGCTCTGGCTACACCTTC | CASSYGGSSSGYTF
TRBJ2-3 | NA | TRBV27 | NA | TGTGCCAGCAGAGGGCGGGTAGATACGCAGTATTTT | CASRGRVDTQYF
TRBJ1-1 | NA | TRBV19 | TRBD1 | TGTGCCAGTAGACCCGAGGACAGGGGAGAAGCTTTCTTT | CASRPEDRGEAFF
TRBJ2-3 | once | TRBV29-1 | TRBD2 | TGCAGCGTTGGGCTAGCGGGAGTTACAGATACGCAGTATTTT | CSVGLAGVTDTQYF
TRBJ1-5 | NA | TRBV28 | TRBD1 | TGTGCCAGCAGCCCAACACTGGGACAGGCAAATCAGCCCCAGCATTTT | CASSPTLGQANQPQHF
TRBJ1-1 | NA | TRBV7-9 | NA | TGTGCCAGCAGCCCAGAGGGTGTCACCTTTGAAGCTTTCTTT | CASSPEGVTFEAFF
TRBJ1-1 | NA | TRBV28 | NA | TGTGCCAGCAGTTTACGGGTGACGGGAACTGAAGCTTTCTTT | CASSLRVTGTEAFF
TRBJ2-1 | NA | TRBV4-2 | TRBD2 | TGTGCCAGCAGCCAGGGACTAGCGGGAGGGCGTGAGCAGTTCTTC | CASSQGLAGGREQFF
TRBJ2-7 | once | TRBV19 | NA | TGTGCCAGTAGTATCGGACCCGGGACTGCAACCTACGAGCAGTACTTC | CASSIGPGTATYEQYF
TRBJ2-6 | NA | TRBV5-5 | NA | TGTGCCAGCACCCTCGGAGCTGGGGCCAACGTCCTGACTTTC | CASTLGAGANVLTF
TRBJ2-7 | NA | TRBV7-6 | TRBD1 | TGTGCCAGCAGCTCTGGGACAGGGTCCTCCTACGAGCAGTACTTC | CASSSGTGSSYEQYF
TRBJ2-2 | NA | TRBV5-1 | TRBD1 | TGCGCCAGCAGGTGGACAGGGGGCAACACCGGGGAGCTGTTTTTT | CASRWTGGNTGELFF
TRBJ1-2 | NA | TRBV4-1 | TRBD1 | TGCGCCAGCAGGGCCCAAAGTGGGACAGCTCCTGCTATCTATGGCTACACCTTC | CASRAQSGTAPAIYGYTF
TRBJ1-5 | NA | TRBV28 | NA | TGTGCCAGCAGTTTATCCAGGCCTATGGGCAATCAGCCCCAGCATTTT | CASSLSRPMGNQPQHF
TRBJ2-1 | NA | TRBV18 | TRBD2 | TGTGCCAGCTCACCTCAGGATCAGTGGCTAGCGGCCCAGGACAATGAGCAGTTCTTC | CASSPQDQWLAAQDNEQFF
TRBJ1-4 | NA | TRBV9 | NA | TGTGCCAGCAGCCAGTCGGGGACAACTAATGAAAAACTGTTTTTT | CASSQSGTTNEKLFF
TRBJ2-7 | NA | TRBV28 | TRBD1 | TGTGTTCTAGTCCACACACAGGGGGCTGTTATCTACGAGCAGTACTTC | CVLVHTQGAVIYEQYF
TRBJ2-7 | NA | TRBV5-8 | NA | TGTGCCAGCAGCTTGAGGGGGACAAGCTCCTACGAGCAGTACTTC | CASSLRGTSSYEQYF
TRBJ2-7 | NA | TRBV5-1 | NA | TGCGCCAGCAGCCTAGGAGGCTTCGGGTACGAGCAGTACTTC | CASSLGGFGYEQYF
TRBJ2-7 | NA | TRBV5-6 | NA | TGTGCCAGCAGCCCTGGCGTGGCCGGGAGTACGTACGAGCAGTACTTC | CASSPGVAGSTYEQYF
TRBJ1-5 | NA | TRBV28 | NA | TGTGCCAGCAGTCGTGGACAGCATAGCAATCAGCCCCAGCATTTT | CASSRGQHSNQPQHF
TRBJ2-3 | NA | TRBV9 | TRBD2 | TGTGCCAGCAGCCCCCCTAGCGGGAGAGTCGCAGATACGCAGTATTTT | CASSPPSGRVADTQYF
TRBJ2-2 | NA | TRBV5-4 | NA | TGTGCCAGCAGCACGGGGTACGTGAGCGGGGAGCTGTTTTTT | CASSTGYVSGELFF
TRBJ1-5 | NA | TRBV28 | NA | TGTGCCAGCGATACAGGATATCAGCCCCAGCATTTT | CASDTGYQPQHF
TRBJ2-7 | once | TRBV6-4 | NA | TGTGCCAGCAGTGACGAACGGTCGCAGTACTTC | CASSDERSQYF
TRBJ1-2 | NA | TRBV2 | NA | TGTGCCAGCAGAAGGAGCTATGGCTACACCTTC | CASRRSYGYTF
TRBJ2-3 | NA | TRBV5-1 | TRBD2 | TGCGCCAGCAGCTTGTATCGGGGTAGCGGGAGTACAGATACGCAGTATTTT | CASSLYRGSGSTDTQYF
TRBJ1-2 | few | TRBV28 | TRBD1 | TGTGCCAGCAGTTTGACAGGGCCCGGAGACTATGGCTACACCTTC | CASSLTGPGDYGYTF
TRBJ1-3 | NA | TRBV29-1 | NA | TGCAGCGTAGGGGAGGACACCATATATTTT | CSVGEDTIYF
TRBJ1-1 | NA | TRBV2 | TRBD1 | TGTGCCAGCAGTGAAGCACGAGGGGGCTGGGCTTTCTTT | CASSEARGGWAFF
TRBJ1-2 | once | TRBV29-1 | NA | TGCAGCGTTGAAGGGACCGGACTGCCTTCTAACTATGGCTACACCTTC | CSVEGTGLPSNYGYTF